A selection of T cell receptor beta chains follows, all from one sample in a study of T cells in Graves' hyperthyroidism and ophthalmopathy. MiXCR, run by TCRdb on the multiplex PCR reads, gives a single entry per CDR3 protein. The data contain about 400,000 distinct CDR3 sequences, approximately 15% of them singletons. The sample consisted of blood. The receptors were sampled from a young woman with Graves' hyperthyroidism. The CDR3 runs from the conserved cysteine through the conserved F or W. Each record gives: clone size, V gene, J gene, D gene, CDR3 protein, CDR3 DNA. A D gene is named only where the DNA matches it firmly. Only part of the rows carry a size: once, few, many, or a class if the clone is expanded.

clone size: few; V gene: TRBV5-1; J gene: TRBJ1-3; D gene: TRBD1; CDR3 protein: CASSSRDRGSGNTIYF; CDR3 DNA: TGCGCCAGCAGCAGTCGGGACAGGGGCTCTGGAAACACCATATATTTT
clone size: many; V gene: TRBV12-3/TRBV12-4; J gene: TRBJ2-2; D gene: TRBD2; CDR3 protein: CASIIGLAGGIGELFF; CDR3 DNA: TGTGCCAGCATCATCGGACTAGCGGGAGGGATCGGGGAGCTGTTTTTT
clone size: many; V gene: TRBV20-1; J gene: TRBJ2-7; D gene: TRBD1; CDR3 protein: CSARLRDRGLTYEQYF; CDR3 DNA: TGCAGTGCCAGACTTCGAGACAGGGGACTTACATACGAGCAGTACTTC
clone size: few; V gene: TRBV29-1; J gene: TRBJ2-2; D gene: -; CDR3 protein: CSASDSLAGELFF; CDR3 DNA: TGCAGCGCATCGGACTCACTTGCCGGGGAGCTGTTTTTT
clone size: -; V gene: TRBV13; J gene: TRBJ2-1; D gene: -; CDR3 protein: CASSLTSNNEQFF; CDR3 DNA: TGTGCCAGCAGCTTAACTAGCAACAATGAGCAGTTCTTC
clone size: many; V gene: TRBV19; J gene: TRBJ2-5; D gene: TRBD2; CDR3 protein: CASSPRLARRGETQYF; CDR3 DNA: TGTGCCAGTAGTCCTCGACTAGCCCGACGGGGGGAGACCCAGTACTTC
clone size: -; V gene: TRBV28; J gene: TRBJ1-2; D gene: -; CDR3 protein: CASSLIGAGNNYGYTF; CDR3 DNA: TGTGCCAGCAGTTTAATAGGGGCGGGTAACAACTATGGCTACACCTTC
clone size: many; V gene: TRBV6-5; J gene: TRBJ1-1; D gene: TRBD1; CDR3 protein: CASSYRQGNTEAFF; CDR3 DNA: TGTGCCAGCAGTTACAGACAGGGGAACACTGAAGCTTTCTTT
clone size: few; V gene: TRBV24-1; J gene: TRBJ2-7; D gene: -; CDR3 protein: CATGTPFQTEQYF; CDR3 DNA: TGTGCCACCGGGACCCCGTTTCAGACGGAGCAGTACTTC
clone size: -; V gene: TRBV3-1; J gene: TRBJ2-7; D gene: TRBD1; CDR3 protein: CASSPRTGAGGEQYF; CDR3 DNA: TGTGCCAGCAGTCCCCGGACAGGGGCGGGCGGGGAGCAGTACTTC
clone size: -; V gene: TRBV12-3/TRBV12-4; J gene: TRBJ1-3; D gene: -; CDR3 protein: CASLSVRDTIYF; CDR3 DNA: TGTGCCAGCCTTTCAGTTAGGGACACCATATATTTT
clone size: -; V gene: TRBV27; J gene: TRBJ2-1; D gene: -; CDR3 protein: CASSPPGLNRKFF; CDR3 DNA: TGTGCCAGCAGCCCCCCCGGCCTTAATAGGAAGTTCTTC
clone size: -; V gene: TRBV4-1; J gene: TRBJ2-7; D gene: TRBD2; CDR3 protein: CASSQPTSGSYEQYF; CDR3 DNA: TGCGCCAGCAGCCAACCTACTAGCGGGAGCTACGAGCAGTACTTC
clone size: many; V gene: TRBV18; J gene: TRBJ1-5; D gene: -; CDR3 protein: CASSPRAGVTVNQPQHF; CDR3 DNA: TGTGCCAGCTCACCCCGGGCAGGGGTTACCGTCAATCAGCCCCAGCATTTT
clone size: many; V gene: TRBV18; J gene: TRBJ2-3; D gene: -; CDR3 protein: CASSPDITDTQYF; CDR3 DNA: TGTGCCAGCTCACCAGATATCACAGATACGCAGTATTTT
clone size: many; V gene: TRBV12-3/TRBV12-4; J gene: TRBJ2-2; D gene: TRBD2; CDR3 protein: CASSLSGANTGELFF; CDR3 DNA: TGTGCCAGCAGTTTAAGCGGGGCCAACACCGGGGAGCTGTTTTTT
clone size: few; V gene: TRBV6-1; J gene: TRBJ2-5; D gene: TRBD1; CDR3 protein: CASRPDRVRQETQYF; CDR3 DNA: TGTGCCAGCAGGCCTGACAGGGTTCGGCAAGAGACCCAGTACTTC
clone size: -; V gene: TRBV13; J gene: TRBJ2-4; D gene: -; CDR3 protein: CANSLEGVGRANIQYF; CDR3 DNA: TGTGCCAACAGCTTGGAGGGGGTGGGCCGAGCCAACATTCAGTACTTC
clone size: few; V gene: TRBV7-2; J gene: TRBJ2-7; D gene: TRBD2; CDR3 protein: CASSSVAGGHYEQYF; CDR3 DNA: TGTGCCAGCAGCTCAGTAGCGGGGGGTCACTACGAGCAGTACTTC
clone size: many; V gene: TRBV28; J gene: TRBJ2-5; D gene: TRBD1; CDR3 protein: CASSIVNRGSPLKTQYF; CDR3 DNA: TGTGCCAGCAGTATAGTTAACAGGGGGTCCCCCCTCAAGACCCAGTACTTC
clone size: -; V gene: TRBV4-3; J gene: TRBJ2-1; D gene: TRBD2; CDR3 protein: CASSQGAWAGDTEQFF; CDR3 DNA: TGCGCCAGCAGCCAAGGGGCGTGGGCGGGAGACACCGAGCAGTTCTTC
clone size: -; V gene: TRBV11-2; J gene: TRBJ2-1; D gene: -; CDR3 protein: CASSPLLGGGNEQFF; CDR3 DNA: TGTGCCAGCAGCCCCCTACTAGGGGGGGGTAATGAGCAGTTCTTC
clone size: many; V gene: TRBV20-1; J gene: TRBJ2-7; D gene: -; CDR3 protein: CSARGDSYEQYF; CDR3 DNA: TGCAGTGCTAGAGGGGACTCCTACGAGCAGTACTTC
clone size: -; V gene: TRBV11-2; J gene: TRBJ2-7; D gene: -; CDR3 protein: CASSLAAGKYYEQYF; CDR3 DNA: TGTGCCAGCAGCTTGGCAGCAGGGAAGTACTACGAGCAGTACTTC